This T cell receptor (beta chain) originates from a study of cytomegalovirus exposure and HLA in healthy donors. Concerning this clone: Its specificity is unknown.

Study-wide results and limits: Confirmation in vitro established that three CMV-associated chains were specific for CMV antigens.

The PCR employed 60 Vbeta primers together with 13 Jbeta primers. The assay was immunoSEQ multiplex PCR, and TCRdb's table has in-frame clones only and misses some. The table has around 90,000 clones, 70% to 85% seen once. V gave up 2 bases and J gave up 4 bases; unmatched junction bases: 3. The CDR3 runs to 14 residues. Per germline, CDR1 MNHEY and CDR2 SVGAGI. The V and J genes are TRBV6-5 and TRBJ1-1, with 8 bases aligning to TRBD1. This clonotype originated in a man younger than 40 in good health and CMV-seronegative. Sequencing was carried out using PBMCs. In DNA form, the CDR3 reads TGTGCCAGCAGTTACAGGACAGGGCCCACTGAAGCTTTCTTT. It yields the protein CASSYRTGPTEAFF.